This paragraph covers one T cell receptor (beta chain) sequence. These data are taken from a study of blood T cell repertoires in COVID-19. Study overall: COVID-19 samples collected from the United States, Italy and Spain covered acute and convalescent phases. In each case, the material was cDNA or gDNA derived from T cells, B-cell-depleted T cells, or PBMCs.

Authors' data handling: Nucleated cell number was recorded as an estimate derived from reference gene primer amplification. Profiling relied on immunoSEQ multiplex PCR, and the TCRdb table lists in-frame clones only, not all of them. From that table come the V and J calls and clone size; the DNA was used to work out D and trimming. The table records approximately 160,000 clones, roughly 73% of them present only once. Sequencing was performed on peripheral blood. This receptor was identified in a man between 65 and 80 years old with acute or convalescent COVID-19.

As DNA, the CDR3 is TGTGCCCGGAAGGGACAGGCAGTGAACTCACCCCTCCACTTT. This translates into CARKGQAVNSPLHF. This chain connects TRBV2 to TRBJ1-6, with 8 bases that match TRBD1. The CDR3 loop spans 14 amino acids. Germline trimming cut 11 bases from V and 10 bases from J; bases unmatched to any gene: 13. Germline lookup yields CDR1 SNHLY and CDR2 FYNNEI.